This entry lists 6 T cell receptor beta chains sequenced from one sample in a study of T-cell reconstitution after alpha-beta-depleted transplantation in children. A library of TCRbeta sequences, prepared with unique molecular identifiers, was generated. TCRdb analysed the PCR reads with MiXCR anew, one entry per CDR3 protein. Of 480,000 or so distinct CDR3 sequences in the sample, about 10% were seen once. The starting material was PBMCs, obtained before TCRalphabeta/CD19-depleted stem cell transplant. The receptor set was obtained from a child aged 2 to 9 with inherited bone marrow failure, due to receive a stem cell transplant.

Turning to this clonotype: This may arise from a read error, as a much more abundant clone is one base away. No DNA is shown, since the ends of the CDR3 on it are uncertain; the CDR3 is the one TCRdb lists. This rearrangement joins TRBV28 to TRBJ2-1; the table's D call of TRBD2 was not tested on the DNA. The CDR3 numbers 16 amino acids, ends counted. CDR1 and CDR2 from the germline V gene are MDHEN and SYDVKM. CDR3 in amino acids: CASSFVASGIKNEQIF.

This clonotype was counted between two and nine times. The rearrangement uses TRBV3-1 and TRBJ2-1; D perhaps matches TRBD2 (5 bases). The V and J ends lost 0 bases and 7 bases respectively, with 13 bases between them. The CDR3 is 15 amino acids. Germline assignment: CDR1 LGHDT and CDR2 YNNKEL (reference sequence). DNA for the CDR3: TGTGCCAGCAGCCAAGATCTAGCTAGATTAAATGAGCAGTTCTTC. This codes for CASSQDLARLNEQFF.

This clonotype showed up just a few times. The rearrangement uses TRBV3-1 and TRBJ2-1, with 7 bases identical to TRBD2. The CDR3 loop spans 15 amino acids. Looked up from germline, CDR1 is LGHDT and CDR2 is YNNKEL (reference sequence). J was trimmed by 12 bases and V by 0 bases; bases with no gene match: 11. The DNA of the CDR3 is TGTGCCAGCAGCCAAGATTCGGTGGGGGGGAGGAGGCAGTTCTTC. As protein: CASSQDSVGGRRQFF.

A word on this clonotype: This sequence may be a read error, since a much larger clone differs from it by one base. The rearrangement links TRBV27 to TRBJ2-1; D may be TRBD2 (5 bases). The CDR3 spans 15 residues. CDR1 and CDR2 (germline): MNHEY, SMNVEV (reference sequence). V was clipped by 5 bases and J by 1 base, with 12 bases between them. The CDR3 protein is CASSRVGVSYNEQFF. The DNA of the CDR3 is TGTGCCAGCAGTCGCGTGGGAGTGTCCTACAATGAGCAGTTCTTC.

There are many counts of this clonotype. The gene calls are TRBV7-2 and TRBJ2-7, with TRBD2 matching over 11 bases. The junction had 12 bases not matched to a gene; V was cut back by 4 bases and J by 7 bases. The CDR3 contains 16 residues. The germline gives CDR1 SGHTA, CDR2 FQGNSA. This CDR3 reads CASSYLVAGGIGEQYF. CDR3 coding DNA: TGTGCCAGCAGCTACCTAGTAGCGGGAGGGATTGGTGAGCAGTACTTC.

For this clonotype: A much larger clonotype is one base distant, so this may be a read error. The chain joins TRBV15 to TRBJ2-7, with D unclear. V lost 0 bases, J lost 10 bases, and 16 bases lay in between. The CDR3 loop spans 14 amino acids. CDR1 is LNHNV and CDR2 is YYDKDF in the germline V gene (reference sequence). The CDR3 DNA sequence: TGTGCCACCAGCAGAGATCTTGCGGCAGAGGACCAGTACTTC. Translated: CATSRDLAAEDQYF.